The 10 T cell receptor beta chains listed next were all sequenced from one sample in a study of identical twins' blood T cells. TCRdb used MiXCR to reprocess the 5' RACE reads, holding one entry per CDR3 protein. The repertoire holds 350,000 to 450,000 distinct CDR3 sequences, with 25% to 35% as singletons. Material for sequencing was PBMCs. Every receptor here comes from a woman aged 18 to 55 in good health.

The chain employs TRBV29-1 and TRBJ2-3; D unresolved. Trimming left V 5 bases short and J 2 bases short, with 11 bases between. Germline CDR1 reads SQVTM; CDR2 reads ANQGSEA. CDR3 length equals 13 residues. The CDR3 sequence is CSVMIRSTDTQYF. The CDR3 region has the DNA TGCAGCGTTATGATCCGGTCCACAGATACGCAGTATTTT.

The chain carries TRBV19 and TRBJ1-2, with a possible D match to TRBD1 (5 bases). With 11 bases removed from V and 4 bases from J, the gap between germline ends came to 20 bases. This CDR3 is 14 amino acids long. Germline CDR1 reads LNHDA; CDR2 reads SQIVND (reference sequence). The CDR3 reads CAGNSRDFGYGYTF. DNA of the CDR3: TGTGCCGGTAACTCGAGGGACTTCGGCTATGGCTACACCTTC.

The CDR3 bases are TGTGCCAGCAGTGAAAAGGACGGCCCCTACAATGAGCAGTTCTTC. Protein: CASSEKDGPYNEQFF. This chain joins TRBV25-1 and TRBJ2-1, with D unresolved. This CDR3 has 15 amino acids. Germline V gene sequence: CDR1 MGHDK, CDR2 SYGVNS. Trimming shortened V by 2 bases and J by 2 bases, and 10 bases separated the two germline ends. The full variable domain, in which reference TRBV25-1 and TRBJ2-1 provide the parts outside the CDR3, is EADIYQTPRYLVIGTGKKITLECSQTMGHDKMYWYQQDPGMELHLIHYSYGVNSTEKGDLSSESTVSRIRTEHFPLTLESARPSHTSQYLCASSEKDGPYNEQFFGPGTRLTVL.

This clonotype appeared a few times. The rearrangement joins TRBV5-4 to TRBJ2-3; 7 bases line up with TRBD2. CDR3 length: 16 amino acids. CDR1 and CDR2 (germline): SGHNT, YYREEE (reference sequence). V trimming: 0 bases; J trimming: 0 bases; junction bases outside the gene matches: 4. As DNA, the CDR3 is TGTGCCAGCAGCTTGGAGGCGGGAGAGAGCACAGATACGCAGTATTTT. Amino acids: CASSLEAGESTDTQYF.

The chain is built from TRBV7-2 and TRBJ1-4; D perhaps matches TRBD1 (5 bases). CDR1 and CDR2 (germline): SGHTA, FQGNSA. The CDR3 covers 15 residues. V gave up 5 bases and J gave up 8 bases, with 18 bases separating them. In DNA form, the CDR3 reads TGTGCCAGCAGCCTAAGAGTGGGGACTCGGGAAAAACTGTTTTTT. Amino acid sequence: CASSLRVGTREKLFF.

This clonotype has more than one count but fewer than ten. CDR3 loop: CSAVMDRGAAFF. CDR3 coding DNA: TGCAGCGCAGTTATGGACAGGGGAGCAGCTTTCTTT. The chain is built from TRBV29-1 and TRBJ1-1; TRBD1 agrees at 9 bases. The CDR3 is 12 residues long. Germline values: CDR1 SQVTM, CDR2 ANQGSEA. V lost 7 bases, J lost 10 bases, and 10 bases stayed unmatched. The variable domain in full, completed from reference TRBV29-1 and TRBJ1-1, reads SAVISQKPSRDICQRGTSLTIQCQVDSQVTMMFWYRQQPGQSLTLIATANQGSEATYESGFVIDKFPISRPNLTFSTLTVSNMSPEDSSIYLCSAVMDRGAAFFGQGTRLTVV.

This clonotype was seen a handful of times. CDR3 sequence: CASSPQGGLSTEAFF. DNA of the CDR3: TGTGCCAGCAGCCCTCAGGGGGGTTTAAGCACTGAAGCTTTCTTT. The chain has TRBV3-1 and TRBJ1-1; TRBD1 matches at 7 bases. The CDR3 has 15 residues. Germline assignment: CDR1 LGHDT and CDR2 YNNKEL (reference sequence). The junction had 9 bases not matched to a gene; V was cut back by 4 bases and J by 4 bases.

The chain is built from TRBV7-9 and TRBJ1-1; the match to TRBD1 covers 9 bases. Germline values: CDR1 SEHNR, CDR2 FQNEAQ (reference sequence). CDR3 length: 14 amino acids. The trim removed 5 bases at V and 6 bases at J, leaving 7 bases unmatched. The DNA for the CDR3 is TGTGCCAGCAGCCGCCCGGACAGGGGCGCTGAAGCTTTCTTT. It encodes CASSRPDRGAEAFF.

The chain combines TRBV6-5 with TRBJ1-2; 8 nucleotides match TRBD1. Germline V gene lookup returns CDR1 MNHEY and CDR2 SVGAGI. The CDR3 totals 14 residues. Trimming at V came to 5 bases and at J to 14 bases, leaving 16 bases not matched to a gene. CDR3 protein: CASSQTLGQDATTF. Here the CDR3 DNA reads TGTGCCAGCAGTCAAACCCTGGGACAGGACGCTACAACCTTC.

The chain carries TRBV7-2 and TRBJ2-3, with D uncertain. This CDR3 comprises 14 residues. Per the germline V gene, CDR1 is SGHTA and CDR2 is FQGNSA. Trimming removed 4 bases from V and 4 bases from J, with 12 bases in between. In DNA form, the CDR3 reads TGTGCCAGCAGCTCTCAATACAGCTCAGATACGCAGTATTTT. Amino acid sequence: CASSSQYSSDTQYF.